This T cell receptor beta chain was sequenced in a study of immune evolution from preneoplasia to lung adenocarcinoma. The assay was immunoSEQ multiplex PCR, and TCRdb's table has in-frame clones only and misses some. Here the sample spans over 4,000 clones, roughly 84% being singletons. With 0 bases removed from V and 2 bases from J, the gap between germline ends came to 15 bases. CDR1 SGHDN and CDR2 FVKESK come from the germline V gene. The CDR3 contains 17 residues. This sequence joins TRBV14 and TRBJ2-3, with D possibly matching TRBD2 (6 bases). The clonotype originates from a person aged 65-85 years with lung adenocarcinoma. The sequencing sample was made of FFPE minimally invasive lung adenocarcinoma tissue. Here the CDR3 DNA reads TGTGCCAGCAGCCAAGAGGTGACTAGTATTCCCACAGATACGCAGTATTTT. Its translation is CASSQEVTSIPTDTQYF. Variable domain in full (rest from reference TRBV14 and TRBJ2-3): EAGVTQFPSHSVIEKGQTVTLRCDPISGHDNLYWYRRVMGKEIKFLLHFVKESKQDESGMPNNRFLAERTGGTYSTLKVQPAELEDSGVYFCASSQEVTSIPTDTQYFGPGTRLTVL.